This TCR beta chain was found in a study of shared clonotypes between healthy human individuals. In this sample, this clone turned up many times. Each sorted subset replicate got 200 ng genomic DNA, roughly 27,000 genomes. Repertoires were generated with immunoSEQ multiplex PCR, while TCRdb's copy carries only in-frame clones and drops some. This sample has 100,000 to 130,000 clones; under 70% occur once, and the top ten carry 24%. The germline V gene has CDR1 MDHEN and CDR2 SYDVKM. The V end lost 3 bases, the J end lost 2 bases, and 13 bases lay between the germline ends. The CDR3 contains 15 residues.

Sequenced input: memory CD8+ T cells sorted from blood. Subset reported: CD45RO+ cells pooled with CCR7-negative TemRA cells. This sequence was found in a woman in her twenties or thirties in good health. V and J are TRBV28 and TRBJ1-2; D is uncertain. The CDR3 sequence: CASSFPAGGNYGYTF. CDR3 nucleotides: TGTGCCAGCAGTTTCCCAGCGGGCGGAAACTATGGCTACACCTTC.